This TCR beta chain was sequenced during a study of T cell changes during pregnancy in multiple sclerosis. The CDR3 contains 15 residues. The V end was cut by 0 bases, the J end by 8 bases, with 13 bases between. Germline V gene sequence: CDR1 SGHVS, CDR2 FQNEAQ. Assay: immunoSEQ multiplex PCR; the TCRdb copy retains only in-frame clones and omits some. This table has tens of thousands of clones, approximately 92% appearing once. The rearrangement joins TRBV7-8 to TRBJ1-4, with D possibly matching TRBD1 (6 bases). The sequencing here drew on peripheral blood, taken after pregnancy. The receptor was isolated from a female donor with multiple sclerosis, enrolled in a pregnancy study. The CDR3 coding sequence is TGTGCCAGCAGCTTAGCCCCCAGGGGTGGGGAAAAACTGTTTTTT. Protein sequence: CASSLAPRGGEKLFF.